Each of the 30 T cell receptor beta chains below was sequenced from the same sample in a study of regulatory T cells in long-lasting Graves disease. Investigators prepared the TCR beta libraries by applying iRepertoire HTBI primers and Arm-PCR of CDR3 regions. TCRdb ran MiXCR on the multiplex PCR reads and lists one entry per CDR3 protein. Of approximately 540,000 distinct CDR3 sequences in the sample, about 12% are singletons; the top ten hold roughly 9.3%. As for time point: newly diagnosed GD, antithyroid drugs for less than 3 months. PBMCs were the source of the RNA used for TCR sequencing. These data were likewise used in another study, on T cells in Graves' hyperthyroidism and ophthalmopathy.

The starting material was peripheral blood mononuclear cells (PBMCs), obtained at new diagnosis, from a patient treated with antithyroid drugs. These receptors all stem from a woman under 40 with Graves disease.

This clonotype appeared a few times. The gene calls are TRBV29-1 and TRBJ2-7; 13 bases match TRBD2. V gave up 4 bases and J gave up 4 bases; unmatched junction bases: 7. The V gene's germline CDR1 is SQVTM and CDR2 ANQGSEA. There are 15 residues in the CDR3. The CDR3 DNA sequence: TGCAGCGTTGGCGGACTAGCGGGAGTGTTATACGAGCAGTACTTC. Translation: CSVGGLAGVLYEQYF.

The CDR3 nucleotides are TGTGCCAGCAGTTTACGAGGGGGTCTCGGCGTCGAGACCCAGTACTTC. Encoded protein: CASSLRGGLGVETQYF. The gene calls are TRBV27 and TRBJ2-5; TRBD1 is a possible D gene (6 bases). With 2 bases removed from V and 5 bases from J, the gap between germline ends came to 18 bases. From germline, CDR1 is MNHEY and CDR2 SMNVEV (reference sequence). The CDR3 totals 16 residues.

This clonotype was detected many times. V is TRBV4-2 and J is TRBJ2-7; D perhaps matches TRBD2 (6 bases). V lost 0 bases, J lost 2 bases, and 11 bases lay in between. There are 15 residues in the CDR3. CDR1 and CDR2 (germline): LGHNA, YNFKEQ. The DNA of the CDR3 is TGTGCCAGCAGCCAAGACGGTAGCGGAGCCTACGAGCAGTACTTC. Its translation is CASSQDGSGAYEQYF.

This clonotype was seen ten or more times. This sequence joins TRBV13 and TRBJ1-1; no clear D. Trimming shortened V by 6 bases and J by 1 base, and 12 bases separated the two germline ends. Germline values: CDR1 PRHDT, CDR2 FYEKMQ (reference sequence). The CDR3 totals 14 residues. CDR3 nucleotide sequence: TGTGCCAGCAGACCCCGGGGAGGGAACACTGAAGCTTTCTTT. Amino acids: CASRPRGGNTEAFF.

This clonotype was counted only a few times. This chain links TRBV6-5 with TRBJ2-7; D is undetermined. The CDR3 length is 13 residues. The V gene's germline CDR1 is MNHEY and CDR2 SVGAGI. V gave up 4 bases and J gave up 0 bases, with 7 bases separating them. The CDR3 loop reads CASSSTLSYEQYF. Written as DNA, the CDR3 is TGTGCCAGCAGTTCAACCCTCTCCTACGAGCAGTACTTC.

This clonotype was seen at least ten times. The V gene is TRBV29-1, the J gene TRBJ1-1; D gene unclear. CDR1 and CDR2 from the germline V gene are SQVTM and ANQGSEA. The CDR3 is 12 residues long. V was cut by 4 bases and J by 10 bases, with 16 bases left in between. CDR3 nucleotide sequence: TGCAGCGTTGTTTCAAGGACTGAAGGAGCTTTCTTT. Its translation: CSVVSRTEGAFF. The variable domain in full, with the rest retrieved from reference TRBV29-1 and TRBJ1-1, is SAVISQKPSRDICQRGTSLTIQCQVDSQVTMMFWYRQQPGQSLTLIATANQGSEATYESGFVIDKFPISRPNLTFSTLTVSNMSPEDSSIYLCSVVSRTEGAFFGQGTRLTVV.

In this sample, this clonotype turned up a few times. The rearrangement joins TRBV13 to TRBJ1-2, with no clear D. V was trimmed by 0 bases and J by 7 bases, leaving 9 bases between them. The CDR3 totals 13 residues. Germline V CDR1 and CDR2: PRHDT, FYEKMQ (reference sequence). The CDR3 region is CASSLGLGSGYTF. The CDR3 DNA sequence: TGTGCCAGCAGCTTAGGCCTCGGCAGTGGCTACACCTTC.

Ten or more counts support this clonotype. This chain links TRBV2 with TRBJ1-4, with D maybe TRBD1 (5 bases). Germline-derived CDR1 and CDR2 are SNHLY and FYNNEI. The V and J ends lost 3 bases and 7 bases respectively, with 15 bases between them. The CDR3 length is 15 residues. The CDR3 spells CASSDGGRAIEKLFF. For the CDR3, the DNA is TGTGCCAGCAGTGATGGTGGCAGGGCGATTGAAAAACTGTTTTTT.

This clonotype occurred many times. The chain uses TRBV7-2 and TRBJ1-1; 10 bases are a match to TRBD1. The CDR3 sequence is 15 residues long. Germline assignment: CDR1 SGHTA and CDR2 FQGNSA. Trimming at V came to 3 bases and at J to 5 bases, leaving 6 bases not matched to a gene. CDR3 bases: TGTGCCAGCAGCTTCCTCCGGGACAGGGGTACTGAAGCTTTCTTT. This codes for CASSFLRDRGTEAFF.

In this sample, this clonotype turned up many times. This sequence joins TRBV7-2 and TRBJ1-4; D is uncertain. From germline, CDR1 is SGHTA and CDR2 FQGNSA. The CDR3 is made up of 16 amino acids. Trimming left V 3 bases short and J 0 bases short, with 11 bases between. The CDR3 nucleotides are TGTGCCAGCAGCTTCCGAGGCGGAGCAACTAATGAAAAACTGTTTTTT. It specifies CASSFRGGATNEKLFF. Full variable domain (remainder filled in from reference TRBV7-2 and TRBJ1-4): GAGVSQSPSNKVTEKGKDVELRCDPISGHTALYWYRQSLGQGLEFLIYFQGNSAPDKSGLPSDRFSAERTGGSVSTLTIQRTQQEDSAVYLCASSFRGGATNEKLFFGSGTQLSVL.

V usage is TRBV7-9 and J usage is TRBJ1-6; 8 bases match TRBD1. Germline CDR1 reads SEHNR; CDR2 reads FQNEAQ (reference sequence). CDR3 length: 16 amino acids. The junction had 10 bases not matched to a gene; V was cut back by 5 bases and J by 7 bases. CDR3 region: CASSSWTGRRNSPLHF. The CDR3 coding sequence is TGTGCCAGCAGCAGCTGGACAGGGCGTAGGAATTCACCCCTCCACTTT.

This clonotype was seen a handful of times. This rearrangement joins TRBV28 to TRBJ1-1; the D is unclear. V lost 5 bases and J 5 bases, leaving 9 bases between the germline ends. The length of the CDR3 is 12 residues. CDR1 and CDR2 from the germline V gene are MDHEN and SYDVKM. DNA for the CDR3: TGTGCCAGCAGTCTGCGTTTGACTGAAGCTTTCTTT. Its protein is CASSLRLTEAFF.

This clonotype occurred many times. The V and J genes are TRBV5-5 and TRBJ2-2; weak D call: TRBD2 (8 bases). Trimming pared 3 bases from V and 7 bases from J, leaving 22 bases between. This CDR3 region has 17 residues. CDR1 is SGHKS and CDR2 is YYEKEE in the germline V gene (reference sequence). In DNA, the CDR3 is TGTGCCAGCAGCTCCCTACCGGGACTAGGGACAGACGGGGAGCTGTTTTTT. Encoded protein: CASSSLPGLGTDGELFF. The full variable domain, rest sourced from reference TRBV5-5 and TRBJ2-2, is DAGVTQSPTHLIKTRGQQVTLRCSPISGHKSVSWYQQVLGQGPQFIFQYYEKEERGRGNFPDRFSARQFPNYSSELNVNALLLGDSALYLCASSSLPGLGTDGELFFGEGSRLTVL.

As concerns this clonotype: This may arise from a read error, as a much more abundant clone is one base away. This CDR3 is missing its conserved last phenylalanine or tryptophan, likely due to a read error. This chain uses TRBV5-1 with TRBJ2-7; TRBD1 agrees at 7 bases. Per germline, CDR1 SGHRS and CDR2 YFSETQ. Trimming removed 4 bases from V and 0 bases from J; junction bases left unmatched: 4. The CDR3 runs 14 residues. CDR3 nucleotide sequence: TGCGCCAGCAGCCCCCGGGACAGCTCCTACGAGCAGTACCTC. Protein sequence: CASSPRDSSYEQYL.

The chain has TRBV20-1 and TRBJ2-3; D uncertain. CDR1 and CDR2 from the germline V gene are DFQATT and SNEGSKA (reference sequence). The CDR3 totals 12 residues. V shed 4 bases and J shed 6 bases, with 11 bases lying between them. The DNA of the CDR3 is TGCAGTGCTATCCGGAGAACGGATACGCAGTATTTT. It encodes CSAIRRTDTQYF.

There are many counts of this clonotype. This chain joins TRBV28 and TRBJ1-1; no clear D gene. The CDR3 totals 14 residues. The ends were cut back, 2 bases at V and 1 base at J, with 8 bases in the middle. CDR1 is MDHEN, CDR2 SYDVKM, per germline. The CDR3 DNA is TGTGCCAGCAGTTTACCAGTCCCGAACACTGAAGCTTTCTTT. This translates into CASSLPVPNTEAFF.

This clonotype was seen a handful of times. The gene calls are TRBV20-1 and TRBJ2-7, with 8 nucleotides matching TRBD2. Unmatched junction bases numbered 8, after V lost 2 bases and J lost 2 bases. Germline CDR1 is DFQATT and CDR2 is SNEGSKA (reference sequence). CDR3 size: 15 residues. This CDR3 is CSARSRASGPYEQYF. DNA for the CDR3: TGCAGTGCTAGATCCCGAGCTAGCGGGCCCTACGAGCAGTACTTC.

The CDR3 spells CASSLSGHGGYGYTF. CDR3 DNA sequence: TGTGCCAGCAGCTTATCGGGGCACGGAGGCTATGGCTACACCTTC. The chain joins TRBV7-9 to TRBJ1-2; a weak D match, TRBD1 (5 bases). The CDR3 runs to 15 residues. The ends were cut back, 2 bases at V and 4 bases at J, with 14 bases in the middle. CDR1 is SEHNR and CDR2 is FQNEAQ in the germline V gene (reference sequence).

This clonotype was observed many times. The chain recombines TRBV19 with TRBJ2-4, with TRBD2 matching over 8 bases. Germline trimming cut 4 bases from V and 4 bases from J; bases unmatched to any gene: 9. This CDR3 has 16 amino acids. Germline values: CDR1 LNHDA, CDR2 SQIVND (reference sequence). The CDR3 reads CASSSPGLGLKNIQYF. The CDR3 DNA reads TGTGCCAGTAGTAGCCCGGGACTAGGATTGAAAAACATTCAGTACTTC.

With regard to this clonotype: A much larger clone sits a single nucleotide away, making a read error possible. This chain connects TRBV24-1 to TRBJ1-5; D possibly corresponds to TRBD1 (6 bases). Germline CDR1 is KGHDR and CDR2 is SFDVKD. Trimming shortened V by 2 bases and J by 6 bases, and 16 bases separated the two germline ends. CDR3 length: 16 amino acids. CDR3 DNA sequence: TGTGCCACCAGTGATTCATCAGGGGTATTGAGTCAGCCCCAGCATTTT. As protein: CATSDSSGVLSQPQHF.

Ten or more counts support this clonotype. The chain's CDR3 is CASSQVLAGANVLTF. CDR3 sequence (DNA): TGTGCCAGCAGCCAAGTATTGGCTGGGGCCAACGTCCTGACTTTC. The V and J genes are TRBV3-1 and TRBJ2-6; D gene unclear. The CDR3 consists of 15 residues. Trimming left V 1 base short and J 2 bases short, with 6 bases between. Germline V gives CDR1 LGHDT, CDR2 YNNKEL (reference sequence).

The rearrangement joins TRBV28 to TRBJ1-4; D might be TRBD1 (5 bases). Germline V gives CDR1 MDHEN, CDR2 SYDVKM. Trimming took 3 bases from V and 7 from J, leaving 12 bases between them. The CDR3 consists of 14 residues. The CDR3 is CASSLGPSGEKLFF. In nucleotides, the CDR3 is TGTGCCAGCAGTTTGGGGCCCTCGGGTGAAAAACTGTTTTTT.

There are a few counts of this clonotype. The chain employs TRBV2 and TRBJ2-2; D perhaps matches TRBD1 (6 bases). The CDR3 contains 14 residues. Germline V gene lookup returns CDR1 SNHLY and CDR2 FYNNEI. The germline V and J ends were trimmed by 7 bases and 4 bases, with 13 bases remaining between them. In DNA, the CDR3 is TGTGCCAGCAAGAACACAGGGACCACCGGGGAGCTGTTTTTT. This encodes CASKNTGTTGELFF.

Only a few counts were recorded for this clonotype. V is TRBV20-1 and J is TRBJ2-7; 7 bases are a match to TRBD2. This CDR3 comprises 15 residues. The germline V gene encodes CDR1 DFQATT and CDR2 SNEGSKA (reference sequence). Trimming took 1 base from V and 2 from J; bases not matched to a gene: 8. The CDR3 DNA follows: TGCAGTGCTAGAGCCCCTACCGGGACTACCTACGAGCAGTACTTC. It yields the protein CSARAPTGTTYEQYF.

This clonotype was found many times. The genes are TRBV5-1 and TRBJ1-3; 8 nucleotides agree with TRBD1. The CDR3 covers 17 residues. Trimming took 0 bases from V and 3 from J; bases not matched to a gene: 8. Germline V gene data show CDR1 as SGHRS and CDR2 as YFSETQ. CDR3 protein: CASSLGTGGNYGNTIYF. CDR3 in DNA: TGCGCCAGCAGCTTGGGAACAGGGGGAAATTATGGAAACACCATATATTTT. Full variable domain (remainder filled in from reference TRBV5-1 and TRBJ1-3): KAGVTQTPRYLIKTRGQQVTLSCSPISGHRSVSWYQQTPGQGLQFLFEYFSETQRNKGNFPGRFSGRQFSNSRSEMNVSTLELGDSALYLCASSLGTGGNYGNTIYFGEGSWLTVV.

Many counts were recorded for this clonotype. This chain joins TRBV28 and TRBJ2-7, with TRBD1 identical over 7 bases. The V gene end was trimmed by 3 bases and the J gene end by 5 bases; junction bases not matched to a gene: 4. Germline CDR1 and CDR2: MDHEN and SYDVKM. The CDR3 has 13 residues. This CDR3 reads CASSFRQGNEQYF. The CDR3 bases are TGTGCCAGCAGTTTTAGACAGGGCAACGAGCAGTACTTC.

This clonotype was seen more than once but under ten times. J is TRBJ2-7 and V is TRBV15; no firm D call. The germline gives CDR1 LNHNV, CDR2 YYDKDF (reference sequence). The CDR3 consists of 14 residues. Trimming took 1 base from V and 1 from J, leaving 8 bases between them. The DNA for the CDR3 is TGTGCCACCAGCAGAGGGGATGGGTCCTACGAGCAGTACTTC. Translated: CATSRGDGSYEQYF.

This clonotype showed up many times. V usage is TRBV28 and J usage is TRBJ2-7; TRBD1 might be the D (6 bases). The germline gives CDR1 MDHEN, CDR2 SYDVKM. V lost 7 bases to trimming and J lost 2 bases, with 18 bases between them. The length of the CDR3 is 15 residues. As DNA, the CDR3 is TGTGCCAGCATCACCGGACAGACGGGAACCTACGAGCAGTACTTC. Protein product: CASITGQTGTYEQYF.

This clonotype was detected many times. J is TRBJ1-5 and V is TRBV18; D call uncertain. CDR3 size: 16 residues. Trimming stripped 0 bases from V and 0 bases from J, with 9 bases between. Germline V gene lookup returns CDR1 KGHSH and CDR2 LQKENI. CDR3 sequence: CASSPPEAVSNQPQHF. CDR3 in DNA: TGTGCCAGCTCACCACCGGAAGCCGTTAGCAATCAGCCCCAGCATTTT.

V is TRBV20-1 and J is TRBJ2-3; D remains unclear. This CDR3 is built from 13 residues. The V gene lost 3 bases and the J gene lost 3 bases, with 10 bases spanning the gap. CDR1 is DFQATT and CDR2 is SNEGSKA in the germline V gene (reference sequence). CDR3 sequence: CSARFKSTDTQYF. In DNA form, the CDR3 reads TGCAGTGCTAGGTTCAAATCGACAGATACGCAGTATTTT.